This T cell receptor (beta chain) is drawn from a study of shared clonotypes between healthy human individuals. Study background: The cohort had a couple of women and a few men, ages 18 to 49.

The CDR3 extends over 15 amino acids. The germline gives CDR1 SGHTA, CDR2 FQGNSA. The ends were cut back, 1 base at V and 1 base at J, with 9 bases in the middle. This table comes from immunoSEQ multiplex PCR, and its TCRdb copy is limited to in-frame clones, with some not included. The sample holds 2.3 million or so clones, approximately 93% seen once. A remark on this clone: Its antigen is still unknown. This CDR3 is also generated by other DNA sequences in the sample.

Study-wide findings and caveats: Sample collection involved blood only; tissue repertoires are likely different. Estimated richness values were generally larger in naive subsets than in memory subsets.

This chain links TRBV7-2 with TRBJ2-3, with D unclear. The sequenced material came from naive CD4+ T cells from PBMCs. The subset denotes: CD45RA+ positively selected. The TCR sequence derives from a man between 18 and 29 years old in good health. Some clones in this sample may be carry-over from other donors' samples. The DNA of the CDR3 is TGTGCCAGCAGCTTAGTTGGGCAGGGCACAGATACGCAGTATTTT. It specifies CASSLVGQGTDTQYF.